A selection of T cell receptor beta chains follows, all from one sample in a study of T-cell memory formation after mild COVID-19. TCRdb passed the 5' RACE reads through MiXCR, listing each CDR3 protein once. The sample contains a few hundred thousand distinct CDR3 sequences, around an eighth of which appear only once. The sample was PBMCs or a T cell subset sorted from them (not recorded which). The source is a man aged 18 to 30 who had mild COVID-19 (a few samples of this study predate the infection). Cell type and time point are not known. CDR3s include the opening cysteine and the closing phenylalanine or tryptophan. Each record gives: V gene, D gene, clone size, J gene, CDR3 protein, CDR3 DNA. D genes are given only for firm matches. Clone sizes are given selectively: once, few, many, or a class where the clone is expanded.

V gene: TRBV18
D gene: TRBD1
clone size: NA
J gene: TRBJ2-5
CDR3 protein: CASSPRDRGLETQYF
CDR3 DNA: TGTGCCAGCTCCCCCCGGGACAGGGGGCTGGAGACCCAGTACTTC

V gene: TRBV6-5
D gene: NA
clone size: NA
J gene: TRBJ1-6
CDR3 protein: CASSPRRVDDGSPLHF
CDR3 DNA: TGTGCCAGCAGTCCCCGCAGGGTCGACGACGGTTCACCCCTCCACTTT

V gene: TRBV7-2
D gene: TRBD2
clone size: few
J gene: TRBJ2-3
CDR3 protein: CASRSRDYLTDTQYF
CDR3 DNA: TGTGCCAGCAGATCCCGGGACTACCTCACAGATACGCAGTATTTT

V gene: TRBV5-1
D gene: NA
clone size: NA
J gene: TRBJ1-2
CDR3 protein: CASSLDGIYGYTF
CDR3 DNA: TGCGCCAGCAGCTTGGACGGTATCTATGGCTACACCTTC

V gene: TRBV6-5
D gene: NA
clone size: few
J gene: TRBJ2-5
CDR3 protein: CASTSTRAGLETQYF
CDR3 DNA: TGTGCCAGCACCTCGACCCGGGCAGGACTAGAGACCCAGTACTTC

V gene: TRBV20-1
D gene: NA
clone size: few
J gene: TRBJ1-6
CDR3 protein: CSGAGANNSPLHF
CDR3 DNA: TGCAGTGGGGCGGGGGCTAATAATTCACCCCTCCACTTT

V gene: TRBV6-6
D gene: TRBD1
clone size: NA
J gene: TRBJ1-2
CDR3 protein: CASSFTRSDRDYGYTF
CDR3 DNA: TGTGCCAGCAGTTTCACCCGCTCGGACAGGGACTATGGCTACACCTTC

V gene: TRBV6-5
D gene: TRBD2
clone size: many
J gene: TRBJ2-3
CDR3 protein: CASSYGTTITDTQYF
CDR3 DNA: TGTGCCAGCAGTTACGGGACTACAATCACAGATACGCAGTATTTT

V gene: TRBV5-5
D gene: NA
clone size: NA
J gene: TRBJ2-2
CDR3 protein: CASSRDLRIGELFF
CDR3 DNA: TGTGCCAGCAGCAGGGACCTCCGGATCGGGGAGCTGTTTTTT

V gene: TRBV12-3/TRBV12-4
D gene: TRBD2
clone size: NA
J gene: TRBJ2-7
CDR3 protein: CASSPGLAGGHDEQYF
CDR3 DNA: TGTGCCAGCAGTCCAGGACTAGCGGGGGGGCACGACGAGCAGTACTTC

V gene: TRBV7-2
D gene: TRBD2
clone size: many
J gene: TRBJ2-5
CDR3 protein: CASSLTLAGALQETQYF
CDR3 DNA: TGTGCCAGCAGCCTCACCCTAGCGGGGGCGCTACAAGAGACCCAGTACTTC

V gene: TRBV29-1
D gene: NA
clone size: NA
J gene: TRBJ2-3
CDR3 protein: CSTGRGSTDTQYF
CDR3 DNA: TGCAGCACCGGAAGGGGTAGCACAGATACGCAGTATTTT

V gene: TRBV24-1
D gene: NA
clone size: few
J gene: TRBJ2-5
CDR3 protein: CATSDLGTQETQYF
CDR3 DNA: TGTGCCACCAGTGATTTAGGGACCCAAGAGACCCAGTACTTC

V gene: TRBV5-1
D gene: NA
clone size: few
J gene: TRBJ2-2
CDR3 protein: CASSLAAEGLTGELFF
CDR3 DNA: TGCGCCAGCAGCTTGGCCGCGGAGGGATTAACCGGGGAGCTGTTTTTT

V gene: TRBV9
D gene: NA
clone size: few
J gene: TRBJ1-1
CDR3 protein: CASSVGVRGDTEAFF
CDR3 DNA: TGTGCCAGCAGCGTAGGGGTTCGAGGGGACACTGAAGCTTTCTTT

V gene: TRBV29-1
D gene: NA
clone size: NA
J gene: TRBJ1-1
CDR3 protein: CSACLREHTEAFF
CDR3 DNA: TGCAGCGCCTGCCTTAGGGAGCACACTGAAGCTTTCTTT

V gene: TRBV19
D gene: NA
clone size: few
J gene: TRBJ1-6
CDR3 protein: CASNPGTLSNSPLHF
CDR3 DNA: TGTGCCAGTAACCCCGGGACACTGAGTAATTCACCCCTCCACTTT

V gene: TRBV7-2
D gene: NA
clone size: few
J gene: TRBJ2-5
CDR3 protein: CASSPRWDTQETQYF
CDR3 DNA: TGTGCCAGCAGCCCGCGCTGGGACACCCAAGAGACCCAGTACTTC

V gene: TRBV7-6
D gene: TRBD1
clone size: NA
J gene: TRBJ2-2
CDR3 protein: CASSEDRDTGELFF
CDR3 DNA: TGTGCCAGCAGCGAGGACAGGGACACCGGGGAGCTGTTTTTT

V gene: TRBV7-2
D gene: NA
clone size: few
J gene: TRBJ1-2
CDR3 protein: CASSLAGTRHSAGF
CDR3 DNA: TGTGCCAGCAGCTTAGCGGGGACGAGACATAGCGCCGGCTTC

V gene: TRBV7-2
D gene: NA
clone size: few
J gene: TRBJ2-3
CDR3 protein: CASSWGSQGRDTQYF
CDR3 DNA: TGTGCCAGCAGCTGGGGGTCCCAGGGGCGAGATACGCAGTATTTT

V gene: TRBV5-1
D gene: NA
clone size: many
J gene: TRBJ2-2
CDR3 protein: CASSLGTTGELFF
CDR3 DNA: TGCGCCAGCAGCTTGGGGACCACCGGGGAGCTGTTTTTT

V gene: TRBV7-2
D gene: NA
clone size: NA
J gene: TRBJ1-1
CDR3 protein: CASSLGQDNTEAFF
CDR3 DNA: TGTGCCAGCAGCTTAGGGCAAGATAACACTGAAGCTTTCTTT

V gene: TRBV27
D gene: TRBD2
clone size: NA
J gene: TRBJ2-2
CDR3 protein: CASSVLKVAGENGELFF
CDR3 DNA: TGTGCCAGCAGTGTACTAAAAGTAGCGGGGGAGAACGGGGAGCTGTTTTTT

V gene: TRBV9
D gene: NA
clone size: few
J gene: TRBJ2-1
CDR3 protein: CASSAYVAPEQFF
CDR3 DNA: TGTGCCAGCAGCGCTTACGTGGCTCCCGAGCAGTTCTTC

V gene: TRBV10-2
D gene: NA
clone size: few
J gene: TRBJ1-5
CDR3 protein: CASSPGGAEQPQHF
CDR3 DNA: TGCGCCAGCAGCCCCGGGGGGGCAGAACAGCCCCAGCATTTT

V gene: TRBV4-3
D gene: NA
clone size: few
J gene: TRBJ2-3
CDR3 protein: CASSQDARTDTQYF
CDR3 DNA: TGCGCCAGCAGCCAAGACGCCCGGACAGATACGCAGTATTTT

V gene: TRBV20-1
D gene: TRBD1
clone size: NA
J gene: TRBJ1-1
CDR3 protein: CSARKPGGFALGTEAFF
CDR3 DNA: TGCAGTGCCAGAAAGCCAGGGGGCTTCGCGTTAGGCACTGAAGCTTTCTTT

V gene: TRBV29-1
D gene: NA
clone size: many
J gene: TRBJ2-6
CDR3 protein: CSARSSPGANVLTF
CDR3 DNA: TGCAGCGCTCGTTCATCTCCCGGGGCCAACGTCCTGACTTTC

V gene: TRBV5-1
D gene: TRBD1
clone size: NA
J gene: TRBJ2-1
CDR3 protein: CASSLRGQGSSYNEQFF
CDR3 DNA: TGCGCCAGCAGCTTGAGGGGACAGGGGAGCTCCTACAATGAGCAGTTCTTC

V gene: TRBV7-9
D gene: NA
clone size: few
J gene: TRBJ2-7
CDR3 protein: CASSLEDSLIRDF
CDR3 DNA: TGTGCCAGCAGCTTAGAGGACTCCCTAATCAGGGACTTC

V gene: TRBV2
D gene: TRBD1
clone size: few
J gene: TRBJ2-7
CDR3 protein: CASRGQLTYEQYF
CDR3 DNA: TGTGCCAGCAGGGGACAGCTTACCTACGAGCAGTACTTC

V gene: TRBV5-1
D gene: NA
clone size: NA
J gene: TRBJ2-3
CDR3 protein: CASSLVPGGADTQYF
CDR3 DNA: TGCGCCAGCAGCTTGGTACCTGGTGGGGCAGATACGCAGTATTTT

V gene: TRBV12-3/TRBV12-4
D gene: NA
clone size: NA
J gene: TRBJ1-6
CDR3 protein: CASSWDMEDSPLHF
CDR3 DNA: TGTGCCAGCAGTTGGGATATGGAAGATTCACCCCTCCACTTT

V gene: TRBV20-1
D gene: NA
clone size: few
J gene: TRBJ2-7
CDR3 protein: CSALDGYEQYF
CDR3 DNA: TGCAGTGCTTTGGATGGGTACGAGCAGTACTTC

V gene: TRBV29-1
D gene: NA
clone size: NA
J gene: TRBJ1-6
CDR3 protein: CSVRTATSNSPLHF
CDR3 DNA: TGCAGCGTGCGGACTGCTACCTCGAATTCACCCCTCCACTTT

V gene: TRBV7-9
D gene: NA
clone size: NA
J gene: TRBJ2-2
CDR3 protein: CASSPLDGLTGELFF
CDR3 DNA: TGTGCCAGCAGCCCATTGGACGGACTGACCGGGGAGCTGTTTTTT

V gene: TRBV4-3
D gene: TRBD2
clone size: NA
J gene: TRBJ2-7
CDR3 protein: CASSPGRSGGADSYEQYF
CDR3 DNA: TGCGCCAGCAGCCCGGGGAGGAGCGGGGGGGCCGACTCCTACGAGCAGTACTTC

V gene: TRBV19
D gene: NA
clone size: NA
J gene: TRBJ1-1
CDR3 protein: CASSIRGGTEAFF
CDR3 DNA: TGTGCCAGTAGTATTCGGGGGGGAACCGAAGCTTTCTTT

V gene: TRBV5-1
D gene: NA
clone size: many
J gene: TRBJ1-2
CDR3 protein: CASSPRDIDGYTF
CDR3 DNA: TGCGCCAGCAGCCCCCGGGACATCGATGGCTACACCTTC

V gene: TRBV28
D gene: NA
clone size: NA
J gene: TRBJ1-2
CDR3 protein: CASSPRFRGYTF
CDR3 DNA: TGTGCCAGCAGCCCGCGGTTTCGAGGCTACACCTTC

V gene: TRBV5-1
D gene: NA
clone size: few
J gene: TRBJ2-7
CDR3 protein: CASKIQGTYEQYF
CDR3 DNA: TGCGCCAGCAAGATACAGGGAACCTACGAGCAGTACTTC

V gene: TRBV7-9
D gene: NA
clone size: NA
J gene: TRBJ1-3
CDR3 protein: CASRGRTAGNTIYF
CDR3 DNA: TGTGCCAGCAGAGGCCGGACGGCTGGAAACACCATATATTTT

V gene: TRBV5-1
D gene: NA
clone size: NA
J gene: TRBJ2-2
CDR3 protein: CASSRAGTTGELFF
CDR3 DNA: TGCGCCAGCAGCAGGGCAGGGACCACCGGGGAGCTGTTTTTT

V gene: TRBV4-1
D gene: NA
clone size: few
J gene: TRBJ1-5
CDR3 protein: CASSQVLQGHQPQHF
CDR3 DNA: TGCGCCAGCAGCCAAGTGTTACAGGGTCATCAGCCCCAGCATTTT

V gene: TRBV18
D gene: NA
clone size: NA
J gene: TRBJ2-1
CDR3 protein: CASSPGLTLYNEQFF
CDR3 DNA: TGTGCCAGCTCACCAGGACTTACGCTTTACAATGAGCAGTTCTTC

V gene: TRBV7-6
D gene: NA
clone size: NA
J gene: TRBJ2-1
CDR3 protein: CASSLVPGGDNEQFF
CDR3 DNA: TGTGCCAGCAGCTTAGTACCGGGCGGGGACAATGAGCAGTTCTTC

V gene: TRBV7-2
D gene: NA
clone size: NA
J gene: TRBJ2-2
CDR3 protein: CASSPGPTGSGTGELFF
CDR3 DNA: TGTGCCAGCAGCCCGGGTCCGACCGGCTCGGGGACCGGGGAGCTGTTTTTT

V gene: TRBV27
D gene: NA
clone size: few
J gene: TRBJ1-6
CDR3 protein: CASSLWGGPNSPLHF
CDR3 DNA: TGTGCCAGCAGTTTATGGGGCGGACCAAATTCACCCCTCCACTTT

V gene: TRBV6-2/TRBV6-3
D gene: NA
clone size: NA
J gene: TRBJ2-5
CDR3 protein: CASTAKETQYF
CDR3 DNA: TGTGCCAGCACGGCGAAAGAGACCCAGTACTTC

V gene: TRBV6-6
D gene: NA
clone size: NA
J gene: TRBJ1-5
CDR3 protein: CASSAPGTLSGNQPQHF
CDR3 DNA: TGTGCCAGCAGTGCTCCCGGGACTCTTTCCGGCAATCAGCCCCAGCATTTT

V gene: TRBV18
D gene: NA
clone size: NA
J gene: TRBJ1-5
CDR3 protein: CASSQGVSNQPQHF
CDR3 DNA: TGTGCCAGCTCACAGGGGGTTAGCAATCAGCCCCAGCATTTT

V gene: TRBV20-1
D gene: NA
clone size: NA
J gene: TRBJ1-4
CDR3 protein: CSARDLGQINEKLFF
CDR3 DNA: TGCAGTGCTAGAGATCTAGGACAGATTAATGAAAAACTGTTTTTT

V gene: TRBV6-5
D gene: NA
clone size: many
J gene: TRBJ1-1
CDR3 protein: CASSPAGQNTEAFF
CDR3 DNA: TGTGCCAGCAGTCCAGCAGGGCAGAACACTGAAGCTTTCTTT

V gene: TRBV7-9
D gene: TRBD2
clone size: many
J gene: TRBJ2-2
CDR3 protein: CASSFLAGANTGELFF
CDR3 DNA: TGTGCCAGCAGCTTCTTAGCGGGGGCGAACACCGGGGAGCTGTTTTTT

V gene: TRBV9
D gene: TRBD2
clone size: NA
J gene: TRBJ2-2
CDR3 protein: CASSVGTNDGELFF
CDR3 DNA: TGTGCCAGCAGCGTGGGGACTAACGACGGGGAGCTGTTTTTT

V gene: TRBV6-6
D gene: NA
clone size: NA
J gene: TRBJ2-1
CDR3 protein: CASEGGRNEQFF
CDR3 DNA: TGTGCCAGCGAGGGGGGTCGCAATGAGCAGTTCTTC